This TCR beta chain emerged from a study of long-term antiretroviral therapy in people with HIV (dated by TCRdb to between 2021 and 2024). Study-wide context: The earliest samples were collected about a decade before the 2015 WHO recommendation for immediate ART, when ART was typically delayed until CD4 counts fell. A retrospective serial study tested whether changes in peripheral blood TRB repertoire composition and diversity were associated with ART initiation and durable HIV suppression. A total of under 250 cryopreserved PBMC samples were contributed to the cohort by 30 adults with confirmed HIV infection, with samples collected serially over a mean of approximately 6 years (range 1-12). Among the approximately 27 participants with HIV, around ten were female. Test extractions of a monoclonal T-cell line alongside some 36 polyclonal samples showed no cross-contamination during QIAcube processing. The paper as a whole reports these results and caveats: Inferences about post-ART repertoire changes were limited because no data were available on ART adherence, viral resistance or therapy changes. The samples span the years 2004 to 2017, and the ART regimens used may be less effective than current regimens. CDR3 length ranges in HIV repertoires were narrower than in controls, and network structure suggested an antigen-experienced repertoire with only a slight naive shift after ART. Since PBMC availability was limited, sequencing covered only the TCR beta chain, with no alpha chain pairing. Starting ART was linked to a significant rise in TRB diversity, yet even with long-term ART the diversity remained significantly lower than in transplant donor controls. Because pre-ART samples had limited cell numbers, profiling was done on unsorted PBMC rather than on sorted CD4+ and CD8+ T cells. The repertoire was dominated across all time points by expanded TRB clones identified before ART initiation, although this dominance was seen to fluctuate and to decrease in many PLHIV after ART.

To be included, a participant needed at least one PBMC sample from before ART initiation plus at least two post-ART samples. All participants with HIV were treated in the United States of America. Before DNA extraction, cryopreserved samples containing 1-10 million PBMC were thawed and washed. At the time of the earliest PBMC sample for each participant with HIV, ages ranged from about 23 to 60 years. PBMC samples were contributed by each participant from 1-4 timepoints before ART initiation and 2-8 timepoints after ART initiation, with a median of 7 samples. Serial HIV viral load, CD4+ T-cell count, ART history and demographic data were obtained for every participant. Using a Qiagen kit on a QIAcube, genomic DNA was extracted from unsorted PBMC, with samples processed in batches of 12. As concerns this clone: This receptor's antigen is unknown. Nothing much larger sits one base from this clone, and base qualities are not available.

Taken from the germline V gene, the CDR1 and CDR2 loops are SGHTA and FQGTGA. Deletion took 5 bases off V and 4 bases off J, with a span of 11 bases between the germline ends. Spanning cysteine to phenylalanine, the CDR3 consists of 13 amino acids. The DNA shown is the 39-base CDR3, in frame from base 1. Sequencing of the TRB variable region was done with the immunoSEQ hsTCRB v3.0 assay at survey level resolution. The targeted TRB sequencing depth was roughly 40,000-55,000 T-cell genomes per sample. TRB libraries were pooled and sequenced on an Illumina MiSeq using a v3 150-cycle kit. Under the source paper's analysis protocol: Repertoire analysis was performed in R inside a reproducible Nextflow workflow that covered QC, data transformation and analysis. LymphoSeq2, an R package for exploring AIRR-Seq data, was used to implement custom analyses. Four samples that yielded fewer than 5000 total TRB sequences were excluded, so that 188 HIV repertoires were analyzed. Among the roughly 190 retained HIV repertoires, 55 to 60 were collected before ART initiation and around 130 were collected after ART initiation. Repertoires were downsampled to 5000 TRB nucleotide sequences, with summary statistics averaged over 100 downsampling iterations. TRB sequences were retained for analysis only if CDR3 regions of at least seven amino acids were present. Diversity was measured with a Shannon entropy-derived clonality score and the Gini coefficient. In the repertoire networks, any two of the top 5000 CDR3 amino acid sequences were connected whenever the two sequences differed by an edit distance of one. GLIPH2 predicted antigen specificity groups and MHC restriction for TRB CDR3 amino acid sequences. To flag known CMV, EBV, HIV or tissue antigen associations, CDR3 amino acid sequences were matched against VDJdb and McPAS-TCR. Pre-ART, post-ART and control groups were compared with Wilcoxon signed-rank tests and Holm-Bonferroni correction. TCRdb mirrors the immuneACCESS table, restricted to in-frame sequences. Some clones are absent from its copies; in checked studies, under half trace to an unresolved V gene, and the reason for the others is unknown. V and J calls and clone size are given by that table; D and trimming were obtained from the DNA. The sample table shows more than 20,000 clones, and 85% are seen once. The leading ten clones occupy approximately 9.5% of the sample.

Here the sequenced sample was unsorted PBMCs, taken 2.3 years after starting antiretroviral therapy. The chain employs TRBV7-3 and TRBJ1-1; TRBD1 is possibly the D segment (6 matching bases). This sequence originates from a man in his forties with HIV. The CDR3 reads as follows: CASSQQGGTEAFF. The nucleotide sequence is TGTGCCAGCAGCCAACAGGGAGGCACTGAAGCTTTCTTT. With the portions outside the CDR3 filled from the reference TRBV7-3 and TRBJ1-1 genes, the complete variable region becomes GAGVSQTPSNKVTEKGKYVELRCDPISGHTALYWYRQSLGQGPEFLIYFQGTGAADDSGLPNDRFFAVRPEGSVSTLKIQRTERGDSAVYLCASSQQGGTEAFFGQGTRLTVV.